The 20 T cell receptor beta chains in this list originate from one sample, sequenced in a study of Graves' ophthalmopathy and Graves' hyperthyroidism (dated by TCRdb to between 2018 and 2020). Reads for this sample came from an Illumina HiSeq 2000. For repertoire sequencing, TCR beta CDR3 regions were amplified from RNA transcripts. A first-round RT-PCR used HTBI primers with the Qiagen OneStep RT-PCR kit, followed by a second-round multiplex PCR, size selection and purification. The raw public reads went through TCRdb reprocessing: fastp at Q25, MiXCR clone calling, in-frame beta chains kept. Every distinct CDR3 protein forms one entry, paired with its most common genes and DNA. The sample contains 40,000 or so distinct CDR3 sequences, approximately 46% of them found a single time. In total, the top ten clones hold about 25% of the sample. Sample: peripheral blood. The receptors come from an adult woman with stable Graves' hyperthyroidism.

The chain links TRBV7-9 to TRBJ2-1, with TRBD2 matching 11 bases. CDR1 and CDR2 (germline): SEHNR, FQNEAQ (reference sequence). V shed 1 base, J shed 5 bases, and the junction held 7 bases outside the gene matches. The CDR3 covers 17 residues. The CDR3 sequence is CASSLVGRGLADNEQFF. In nucleotides, the CDR3 is TGTGCCAGCAGCTTAGTAGGCCGGGGACTAGCGGACAATGAGCAGTTCTTC.

At least ten counts were recorded for this clonotype. The chain employs TRBV7-3 and TRBJ1-1; no reliable D call. CDR3 size: 13 residues. Germline CDR1 and CDR2: SGHTA and FQGTGA. V was shortened by 5 bases and J by 0 bases, with 7 bases between the two germline ends. CDR3 amino acids: CASSPGMNTEAFF. The CDR3 nucleotides read TGTGCCAGCAGCCCAGGAATGAACACTGAAGCTTTCTTT.

This clonotype has at least ten counts. The CDR3 reads CASSERTGVDTEAFF. The CDR3 coding sequence is TGTGCCAGCAGCGAACGGACAGGGGTTGACACTGAAGCTTTCTTT. The chain couples TRBV5-5 to TRBJ1-1, with TRBD1 matching 9 bases. V gave up 4 bases and J gave up 3 bases; unmatched junction bases: 7. CDR3 length: 15 residues. Looked up from germline, CDR1 is SGHKS and CDR2 is YYEKEE (reference sequence).

This clonotype was counted only a few times. This rearrangement joins TRBV29-1 to TRBJ2-7; no reliable D call. Germline assignment: CDR1 SQVTM and CDR2 ANQGSEA. The ends were cut back, 4 bases at V and 0 bases at J, with 7 bases in the middle. This CDR3 is 12 amino acids long. Here the CDR3 reads CSVGSTSYEQYF. The DNA for the CDR3 is TGCAGCGTTGGCAGCACCTCCTACGAGCAGTACTTC.

This clonotype was seen repeatedly, ten times or more. The V and J genes are TRBV3-1 and TRBJ1-2; D is uncertain. The length of the CDR3 is 15 residues. Germline V lookup: CDR1 LGHDT, CDR2 YNNKEL (reference sequence). V gave up 0 bases and J gave up 4 bases, with 12 bases separating them. CDR3 nucleotides: TGTGCCAGCAGCCAAGATGGCGGAGCTCCCTATGGCTACACCTTC. Its translation: CASSQDGGAPYGYTF. Based on the CDR3 plus reference TRBV3-1 and TRBJ1-2, the full variable domain is DTAVSQTPKYLVTQMGNDKSIKCEQNLGHDTMYWYKQDSKKFLKIMFSYNNKELIINETVPNRFSPKSPDKAHLNLHINSLELGDSAVYFCASSQDGGAPYGYTFGSGTRLTVV.

Regarding this clonotype: No DNA is shown, since the ends of the CDR3 on it are uncertain; the CDR3 is the one TCRdb lists. The J gene is TRBJ1-3, the V gene TRBV20-1. Germline CDR1 reads DFQATT; CDR2 reads SNEGSKA (reference sequence). Including both end residues, the CDR3 is 19 amino acids long. The CDR3 spells CSAGGVLGEQYFGPGTIYF.

Concerning this clonotype: Relative to the germline gene, one junction end is altered; a read error may explain this. The chain recombines TRBV10-3 with TRBJ1-4; D is possibly TRBD1 (6 bases). From germline, CDR1 is ENHRY and CDR2 SYGVKD. The CDR3 is made up of 14 amino acids. The CDR3 nucleotides are TGTGCCAGCAGTCCACTACGGACAGAAGAAAAACTGTTTTTT. Its protein product is CASSPLRTEEKLFF.

This chain links TRBV15 with TRBJ2-5; a possible D gene is TRBD2 (6 bases). Trimming took 9 bases from V and 0 from J, leaving 11 bases between them. Germline-derived CDR1 and CDR2 are LNHNV and YYDKDF (reference sequence). This CDR3 is 13 amino acids long. CDR3 sequence reads: CATGGTDQETQYF. The CDR3 region has the DNA TGTGCCACTGGCGGGACGGACCAAGAGACCCAGTACTTC.

This rearrangement joins TRBV7-8 to TRBJ2-2, with D hard to call. V lost 5 bases, J lost 1 base, and 14 bases lay in between. Germline V lookup: CDR1 SGHVS, CDR2 FQNEAQ. CDR3 size: 16 residues. The CDR3 nucleotides read TGTGCCAGCAGCAGCCTGGACGGAATGAACACCGGGGAGCTGTTTTTT. This translates into CASSSLDGMNTGELFF.

In its sample, this clonotype was seen a few times. The chain couples TRBV11-2 to TRBJ2-7, with D possibly being TRBD1 or TRBD2 (5 bases each). The CDR3 extends over 14 amino acids. Germline CDR1 SGHAT, CDR2 FQNNGV. The V and J ends lost 6 bases and 5 bases respectively, with 17 bases between them. The DNA for the CDR3 is TGTGCCAGCAGTCTAGGGGCTGGAGGCAACGAGCAGTACTTC. It specifies CASSLGAGGNEQYF.

The chain links TRBV6-5 to TRBJ1-5, with D possibly being TRBD1 (5 bases). The CDR3 is 16 amino acids. Trimming took off 6 bases at V and 1 base at J, with 16 bases between the two ends. CDR1 is MNHEY, CDR2 SVGAGI, per germline. The CDR3 DNA is TGTGCCAGCAGCGGACGGGGGACCTCAAGCAATCAGCCCCAGCATTTT. Its protein product is CASSGRGTSSNQPQHF.

This chain connects TRBV12-3 or TRBV12-4 to TRBJ1-2, with 12 nucleotides matching TRBD1. Trimming removed 7 bases from V and 7 bases from J; junction bases left unmatched: 16. This CDR3 region has 17 residues. The CDR3 loop reads CASTLWVGTGGASGYTF. CDR3 sequence (DNA): TGTGCCAGCACCCTTTGGGTTGGGACAGGGGGCGCATCTGGCTACACCTTC.

This clonotype has only one observation. Because the CDR3 is missing its conserved closing phenylalanine or tryptophan, this is likely a read error. The chain combines TRBV7-9 with TRBJ1-5; 8 bases map to TRBD1. Germline lookup yields CDR1 SEHNR and CDR2 FQNEAQ (reference sequence). With 5 bases clipped from V and 3 bases from J, the junction kept 6 bases outside the gene matches. The CDR3 has 15 residues. CDR3 amino acids: CASSPLGQANQPQHL. The CDR3 DNA follows: TGTGCCAGCAGCCCATTGGGACAGGCCAATCAGCCCCAGCATCTT.

This clonotype was counted many times. The CDR3 here is CSVFPWGARTEAFF. DNA of the CDR3: TGCAGCGTTTTCCCCTGGGGGGCACGCACTGAAGCTTTCTTT. V usage is TRBV29-1 and J usage is TRBJ1-1, with D perhaps TRBD1 (6 bases). The V end was cut by 5 bases, the J end by 4 bases, with 17 bases between. The CDR3 sequence is 14 residues long. Germline V gene lookup returns CDR1 SQVTM and CDR2 ANQGSEA.

The V and J genes are TRBV20-1 and TRBJ1-2, with 12 positions matching TRBD1. Germline values: CDR1 DFQATT, CDR2 SNEGSKA (reference sequence). The CDR3 contains 15 residues. V dropped 4 bases and J dropped 7; count of bases not matched to a gene: 10. The CDR3 DNA reads as TGCAGTGCTAACCCCGGGACAGGGGGCGCATCTGGCTACACCTTC. As protein: CSANPGTGGASGYTF.

This clonotype was detected only once. V is TRBV7-9 and J is TRBJ1-2; D is undetermined. The V gene's germline CDR1 is SEHNR and CDR2 FQNEAQ (reference sequence). Trimming cost V 2 bases and J 7 bases, with 14 bases left between them. The CDR3 is 14 amino acids. CDR3 amino acids: CASSLTPTAGGYTF. CDR3 DNA: TGTGCCAGCAGCTTAACGCCTACTGCTGGTGGCTACACCTTC.

The chain carries TRBV10-3 and TRBJ2-7; 10 bases are shared with TRBD2. Germline V CDR1 and CDR2: ENHRY, SYGVKD. CDR3 length: 11 residues. With V trimmed by 10 bases and J by 7 bases, 4 bases remained unmatched. CDR3 in amino acids: CASKTSGEQYF. DNA for the CDR3: TGTGCCAGCAAGACTAGCGGGGAGCAGTACTTC.

This clonotype was seen a single time. This chain connects TRBV2 to TRBJ2-7; 12 bases line up with TRBD2. V dropped 6 bases and J dropped 7; count of bases not matched to a gene: 7. Germline V gene data show CDR1 as SNHLY and CDR2 as FYNNEI. The length of the CDR3 is 14 residues. CDR3 protein: CASRGGTSGWEQYF. CDR3 bases: TGTGCCAGCAGGGGGGGGACTAGCGGGTGGGAGCAGTACTTC. Full variable domain (remainder filled in from reference TRBV2 and TRBJ2-7): EPEVTQTPSHQVTQMGQEVILRCVPISNHLYFYWYRQILGQKVEFLVSFYNNEISEKSEIFDDQFSVERPDGSNFTLKIRSTKLEDSAMYFCASRGGTSGWEQYFGPGTRLTVT.

This chain joins TRBV7-6 and TRBJ2-5; 9 bases agree with TRBD2. This CDR3 has 15 amino acids. V dropped 6 bases and J dropped 2; count of bases not matched to a gene: 7. CDR1 SGHVS and CDR2 FNYEAQ come from the germline V gene. CDR3 coding DNA: TGTGCCAGCAGTGGTAGCGGGAGTGGTCAAGAGACCCAGTACTTC. It codes for CASSGSGSGQETQYF.

This clonotype was seen ten or more times. The chain carries TRBV10-2 and TRBJ1-1, with TRBD1 as a possible D gene (5 bases). The CDR3 covers 15 residues. The ends were cut back, 3 bases at V and 1 base at J, with 12 bases in the middle. The V gene's germline CDR1 is WSHSY and CDR2 SAAADI. The chain's CDR3 is CASSDGEGRNTEAFF. CDR3 sequence (DNA): TGCGCCAGCAGTGATGGGGAGGGGCGGAACACTGAAGCTTTCTTT.